This T cell receptor beta chain was captured by sequencing in a study of blood T cell repertoires in COVID-19. Participants, about 18 to 90 years old, spanned approximately 25 US areas. Researchers sorted participants into cohorts using their self-reported clinical history. Exposed participants came across a COVID-19 case within 2 weeks before study entry. V was cut by 1 base and J by 3 bases, with 12 bases left in between. Germline V lookup: CDR1 MGHRA, CDR2 YSYEKL. CDR3 size: 15 residues. Study processing details: The authors estimated nucleated cell counts from reference gene primer amplification. The table came from immunoSEQ multiplex PCR; TCRdb's copy has only in-frame clones and leaves some out. Clonal size and the V and J genes are those of that table, whereas D and trimming came from the DNA. The sample holds over 350,000 clones, approximately 89% seen once.

V usage is TRBV4-1 and J usage is TRBJ1-2; D unresolved. Sequencing was performed on PBMCs or T cells enriched from blood (not recorded which). The TCR sequence derives from a middle-aged woman who had been exposed to COVID-19. The CDR3 sequence: CASSQGRETDYGYTF. The CDR3 DNA is TGCGCCAGCAGCCAAGGAAGGGAGACGGACTATGGCTACACCTTC.